This T cell receptor beta chain emerged from a study of blood T cell repertoires in COVID-19. Study context: Acute-phase and convalescent COVID-19 samples originated in the United States, Italy and Spain. PBMCs, B-cell-depleted T cells, or T cells were the source of the cDNA or gDNA that made up the material.

The ends lost 3 bases at V and 4 bases at J; junction bases unmatched: 10. This CDR3 contains 16 residues. Germline V gene data show CDR1 as SGHTA and CDR2 as FQGNSA. How the authors handled the data: Amplification of reference gene primers was used by the study to estimate nucleated cell counts. This table comes from immunoSEQ multiplex PCR, and its TCRdb copy is limited to in-frame clones, with some not included. That table supplies the V and J calls and clone size; D and trimming were determined from the DNA. The table records approximately 60,000 clones, more than 65% of them present only once. The sequence derives from a woman of 80 years or more with active or convalescent COVID-19. The V call is TRBV7-2, the J call TRBJ1-2, with 8 bases that match TRBD1. Material: peripheral blood. The CDR3 spells CASSFDGTGVGYGYTF. The DNA for the CDR3 is TGTGCCAGCAGCTTTGACGGGACAGGCGTGGGCTATGGCTACACCTTC.